This entry is about one T cell receptor (beta chain). This sample was included in a study of blood T cell repertoires in COVID-19. The repertoire was sequenced with immunoSEQ multiplex PCR; TCRdb's copy has only in-frame clones and lacks some. Found here are 110,000 or so clones, 70% to 90% of them singletons; the top ten hold about 3.4%. Sequencing was performed on peripheral blood. This receptor was identified in a man in his forties with acute or convalescent COVID-19.

The CDR3 loop reads CATSDPSGTGGTDTQYF. The CDR3 coding sequence is TGTGCCACCAGTGATCCTTCCGGGACAGGGGGCACAGATACGCAGTATTTT. The rearrangement joins TRBV24-1 to TRBJ2-3, with TRBD1 matching 10 bases. Germline V lookup: CDR1 KGHDR, CDR2 SFDVKD. V trimming: 3 bases; J trimming: 1 base; junction bases outside the gene matches: 6. The CDR3 totals 17 residues.